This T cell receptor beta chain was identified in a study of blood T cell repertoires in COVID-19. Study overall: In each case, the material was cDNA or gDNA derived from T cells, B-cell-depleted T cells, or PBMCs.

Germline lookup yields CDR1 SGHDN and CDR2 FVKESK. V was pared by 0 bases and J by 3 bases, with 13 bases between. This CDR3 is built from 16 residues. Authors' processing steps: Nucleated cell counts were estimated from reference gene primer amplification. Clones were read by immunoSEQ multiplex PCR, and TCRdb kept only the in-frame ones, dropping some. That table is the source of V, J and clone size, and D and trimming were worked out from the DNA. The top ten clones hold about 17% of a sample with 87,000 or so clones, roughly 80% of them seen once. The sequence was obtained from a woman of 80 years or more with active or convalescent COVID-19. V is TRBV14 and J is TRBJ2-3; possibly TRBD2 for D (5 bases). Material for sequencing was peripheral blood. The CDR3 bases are TGTGCCAGCAGCCAAGATCCCGGAGGTAATACAGATACGCAGTATTTT. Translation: CASSQDPGGNTDTQYF. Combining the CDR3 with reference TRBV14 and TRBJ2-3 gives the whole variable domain EAGVTQFPSHSVIEKGQTVTLRCDPISGHDNLYWYRRVMGKEIKFLLHFVKESKQDESGMPNNRFLAERTGGTYSTLKVQPAELEDSGVYFCASSQDPGGNTDTQYFGPGTRLTVL.